These 9 T cell receptor beta chains were sequenced from one sample in a study of tumor-infiltrating lymphocytes in primary liver carcinoma (TCRdb year 2017). Sequencing took place on an Illumina HiSeq 2500. Using a constant-region primer and ProtoScript II reverse transcriptase, TCRbeta-specific cDNA was reverse-transcribed from 450 to 650 ng total RNA. TCRbeta libraries were built with three nested multiplex PCR rounds, a slightly modified ARM-PCR procedure. The first two PCR rounds used multiplex TRBV1-TRBV30 forward primers with a Cbeta reverse primer, each for about 10 cycles. TCRdb redid the processing of the public reads, applying fastp at Q25 and MiXCR, and retained in-frame beta chains. All rows with the same CDR3 protein become a single entry with the most common DNA and genes. The table for this sample lists more than 70,000 distinct CDR3 sequences; roughly 72% of them were counted only once. The ten largest account for 15% to 20% of the sample.

Without any cell sorting, total RNA and DNA were extracted together from 20-30 mg of bulk tissue using the AllPrep DNA/RNA mini kit. What was sequenced was liver tumor tissue from sampling region 1. The cell subset or site label of this sample denotes: tumor region T1, superior pole. The receptors stem from a man aged 40-55 years with primary liver carcinoma and hepatitis B virus infection.

V is TRBV12-3 or TRBV12-4 and J is TRBJ2-5; D possibly corresponds to TRBD2 (6 bases). The CDR3 is made up of 15 amino acids. Trimming removed 10 bases at V and 7 bases at J, with 25 bases between. The CDR3 DNA follows: TGTGCCAACAGCGTATCGGGAACTAGCCGTGGGACCCAGTACTTC. This sequence encodes CANSVSGTSRGTQYF.

This clonotype was seen only once. This may stem from a read error, because a much larger clone lies one nucleotide away. The chain joins TRBV21-1 to TRBJ2-7. TRBV21-1 is annotated as a pseudogene. The CDR3 totals 15 residues. The CDR3: CANSKVRTDSYEQYF. The CDR3 nucleotides are TGTGCCAACAGCAAAGTGAGGACCGACTCCTACGAGCAGTACTTC.

Notes on this clonotype: With a much larger clone just one base away, this may be a read error. The genes are TRBV28 and TRBJ1-4, with 9 nucleotides matching TRBD1. The CDR3 runs 14 residues. Losses at the gene ends were 7 bases for V and 6 bases for J; bases not matched to a gene: 6. The germline V gene encodes CDR1 MDHEN and CDR2 SYDVKM. The CDR3 reads CASTLDRGDEKLFF. The CDR3 DNA follows: TGTGCCAGCACTTTGGACAGGGGAGATGAAAAACTGTTTTTT.

About this clonotype: The missing conserved phenylalanine or tryptophan at the end of this CDR3 makes a read error likely. This chain uses TRBV11-1 with TRBJ2-1; D call uncertain. With 4 bases removed from V and 12 bases from J, the gap between germline ends came to 19 bases. The germline CDR1 and CDR2 sequences are SGHAT and FQDESV (reference sequence). This CDR3 contains 14 residues. CDR3 sequence reads: CASSSSGNAMGQFI. As DNA, the CDR3 is TGTGCCAGCAGCTCTAGTGGGAACGCAATGGGGCAGTTCATC.

A remark on this clonotype: A read error is possible here, since a much larger clone lies one base away. No conserved phenylalanine or tryptophan ends this CDR3, so it is likely a read error. The chain combines TRBV5-1 with TRBJ2-1; the D is unclear. The CDR3 sequence is 11 residues long. Germline assignment: CDR1 SGHRS and CDR2 YFSETQ. V lost 5 bases, J lost 10 bases, and 10 bases lay in between. The CDR3 DNA reads as TGCGCCAGCAGGAGGAAGGACGAGCAGTTCTAC. Its protein is CASRRKDEQFY.

Comments on this clonotype: This CDR3 fails to terminate in the conserved phenylalanine or tryptophan, so it likely reflects a read error. The DNA is left out, because the CDR3 cannot be placed on it with certainty; the CDR3 is given as TCRdb lists it. This chain uses TRBV11-2 with TRBJ2-2; the D call in the table, TRBD2, was not verified against the DNA. CDR1 SGHAT and CDR2 FQNNGV come from the germline V gene. Termini included, the CDR3 measures 16 amino acids. The CDR3 protein is CASSLVALAGTGELLI.

The chain uses TRBV29-1 and TRBJ2-7, with 8 bases fitting TRBD1. Unmatched junction bases numbered 13, after V lost 8 bases and J lost 4 bases. The CDR3 loop spans 14 amino acids. The germline V gene has CDR1 SQVTM and CDR2 ANQGSEA. This CDR3 reads CSTRAGGTVYEQYF. CDR3 sequence (DNA): TGCAGCACTAGAGCAGGGGGCACAGTTTACGAGCAGTACTTC.

On this clonotype itself: Given the absence of the conserved phenylalanine or tryptophan at the CDR3 end, a read error is likely. This chain uses TRBV12-3 or TRBV12-4 with TRBJ2-1; 8 positions match TRBD2. This CDR3 is 17 amino acids long. J was trimmed by 10 bases and V by 7 bases; bases with no gene match: 21. CDR3 nucleotides: TGTGCCAGCACCACGGACCGGGGGGGTCTGACTGGGGAAGAGCAGTTCCTC. This sequence encodes CASTTDRGGLTGEEQFL.

For this clonotype: This may come from a read error, since a much larger clone is one base off. In nucleotides, the CDR3 is TGCGCCAGCAGCCTCCGGGCAGGGGACACCAGGGAGCTGTTTTTT. The encoded protein is CASSLRAGDTRELFF. The V gene is TRBV5-1, the J gene TRBJ2-2, with D possibly TRBD1 on 6 matching bases. This CDR3 is 15 amino acids long. Germline V gene sequence: CDR1 SGHRS, CDR2 YFSETQ. The full variable domain, rest sourced from reference TRBV5-1 and TRBJ2-2, is KAGVTQTPRYLIKTRGQQVTLSCSPISGHRSVSWYQQTPGQGLQFLFEYFSETQRNKGNFPGRFSGRQFSNSRSEMNVSTLELGDSALYLCASSLRAGDTRELFFGEGSRLTVL.